This note documents a single T cell receptor beta chain sequence. This specimen comes from a study of blood T cell repertoires in COVID-19. Turning to the study itself: Italy, Spain and the United States were the sources of the convalescent and acute COVID-19 samples. The analysed material was cDNA or gDNA that came from T cells, B-cell-depleted T cells, or PBMCs.

The germline CDR1 and CDR2 sequences are LGHNT and FRNRAP. With V trimmed by 4 bases and J by 5 bases, 2 bases remained unmatched. The CDR3 covers 13 residues. As handled by the study authors: Reference gene primer amplification in the assay estimated nucleated cell counts. Here immunoSEQ multiplex PCR was the method, and the copy in TCRdb shows in-frame clones only, minus some. V, J and clone size are taken as reported in that table, and D and trimming were inferred from the DNA itself. The sample shows more than 65,000 clones, 87% of them seen only once. The chain combines TRBV12-5 with TRBJ2-1; 7 bases map to TRBD2. Sequenced material: peripheral blood. The TCR sequence derives from an elderly woman with active or convalescent COVID-19. CDR3 region: CASGWGGDNEQFF. For the CDR3, the DNA is TGTGCTAGTGGTTGGGGGGGAGACAATGAGCAGTTCTTC.